These 18 T cell receptor beta chains originate from one sample sequenced in a study of blood T cell repertoires in COVID-19. Profiling relied on immunoSEQ multiplex PCR, and the TCRdb table lists in-frame clones only, not all of them. The sample contains about 350,000 clones, more than 85% of which appear only once. Material for sequencing was PBMCs or T cells enriched from blood (not recorded which). The origin of the receptors is a woman younger than 45 who had recovered from COVID-19.

In regard to this clone: This CDR3 is also generated by other DNA sequences in the sample. The CDR3 nucleotides read TGTGCCAGCAGCTTAGTGCGCGGGAGCTCCTACGAGCAGTACTTC. This gives the protein CASSLVRGSSYEQYF. The rearrangement links TRBV7-9 to TRBJ2-7; 7 nucleotides match TRBD2. The CDR3 is 15 residues long. The germline V gene encodes CDR1 SEHNR and CDR2 FQNEAQ (reference sequence). The junction had 3 bases not matched to a gene; V was cut back by 1 base and J by 0 bases.

This clone was recorded only once. DNA of the CDR3: TGTGCCAGCAGCAACACAGGGAACTATGGCTACACCTTC. Its protein product is CASSNTGNYGYTF. V usage is TRBV7-2 and J usage is TRBJ1-2, with D possibly being TRBD1 (6 bases). V lost 5 bases and J 2 bases, leaving 9 bases between the germline ends. The CDR3 is 13 residues long. Germline CDR1 is SGHTA and CDR2 is FQGNSA.

The chain couples TRBV5-1 to TRBJ1-6, with D hard to call. The ends were cut back, 0 bases at V and 0 bases at J, with 7 bases in the middle. The CDR3 sequence is 16 residues long. Germline V gives CDR1 SGHRS, CDR2 YFSETQ. CDR3 nucleotide sequence: TGCGCCAGCAGCTTGGGCACGAGCTCCTATAATTCACCCCTCCACTTT. Translated: CASSLGTSSYNSPLHF.

The genes are TRBV7-2 and TRBJ2-5, with 10 bases identical to TRBD2. The ends lost 6 bases at V and 5 bases at J; junction bases unmatched: 3. Germline CDR1 is SGHTA and CDR2 is FQGNSA. This CDR3 region has 13 residues. The CDR3 sequence: CASRAGGRETQYF. CDR3 coding DNA: TGTGCCAGCAGAGCGGGGGGGCGGGAGACCCAGTACTTC.

This chain joins TRBV28 and TRBJ1-5; 8 bases fit TRBD1. The germline gives CDR1 MDHEN, CDR2 SYDVKM. The CDR3 totals 14 residues. The junction had 5 bases not matched to a gene; V was cut back by 5 bases and J by 5 bases. CDR3 loop: CASSPHRGDQPQHF. DNA for the CDR3: TGTGCCAGCAGTCCCCACAGGGGGGATCAGCCCCAGCATTTT.

This clone was seen only once. The rearrangement uses TRBV6-1 and TRBJ1-1, with D hard to call. V lost 3 bases to trimming and J lost 5 bases, with 10 bases between them. CDR3 length equals 13 residues. Germline assignment: CDR1 MNHNS and CDR2 SASEGT. As DNA, the CDR3 is TGTGCCAGCAGTGAGGGTGGGAGGACTGAAGCTTTCTTT. It codes for CASSEGGRTEAFF.

The gene calls are TRBV5-1 and TRBJ2-7; a possible D gene is TRBD1 (5 bases). The CDR3 loop spans 15 amino acids. CDR1 and CDR2 (germline): SGHRS, YFSETQ. The germline V and J ends were trimmed by 0 bases and 1 base, with 11 bases remaining between them. CDR3 region: CASSLVAGNSYEQYF. Here the CDR3 DNA reads TGCGCCAGCAGCTTGGTGGCAGGGAATTCCTACGAGCAGTACTTC. The full variable domain, in which reference TRBV5-1 and TRBJ2-7 provide the parts outside the CDR3, is KAGVTQTPRYLIKTRGQQVTLSCSPISGHRSVSWYQQTPGQGLQFLFEYFSETQRNKGNFPGRFSGRQFSNSRSEMNVSTLELGDSALYLCASSLVAGNSYEQYFGPGTRLTVT.

This clone was seen just once. The chain couples TRBV9 to TRBJ2-2; a possible D gene is TRBD2 (6 bases). V was shortened by 4 bases and J by 0 bases, with 13 bases between the two germline ends. CDR1 is SGDLS, CDR2 YYNGEE, per germline. There are 16 residues in the CDR3. CDR3: CASSTIAASNTGELFF. CDR3 DNA sequence: TGTGCCAGCAGCACCATAGCGGCATCGAACACCGGGGAGCTGTTTTTT.

This clone has a handful of counts. The CDR3 DNA sequence: TGTGCCAGCAGCTCTCCTTTGGACAGAGGCGGAGCAGATACGCAGTATTTT. This sequence encodes CASSSPLDRGGADTQYF. J is TRBJ2-3 and V is TRBV7-9; TRBD1 might be the D (6 bases). There are 17 residues in the CDR3. Trimming shortened V by 4 bases and J by 4 bases, and 21 bases separated the two germline ends. Germline V gene data show CDR1 as SEHNR and CDR2 as FQNEAQ (reference sequence).

The rearrangement links TRBV28 to TRBJ1-2, with TRBD1 identical over 7 bases. The germline CDR1 and CDR2 sequences are MDHEN and SYDVKM. The CDR3 extends over 14 amino acids. After removal of 4 bases from V and 4 bases from J, the junction contained 6 bases not matched to a gene. The CDR3 DNA is TGTGCCAGCAGTTCACCGGGACAGTCCTATGGCTACACCTTC. As protein: CASSSPGQSYGYTF.

The rearrangement links TRBV7-2 to TRBJ2-7, with 8 bases lining up with TRBD2. The CDR3 loop spans 18 amino acids. Trimming at V came to 2 bases and at J to 3 bases, leaving 15 bases not matched to a gene. In germline, CDR1 is SGHTA, CDR2 FQGNSA. This CDR3 is CASSLRGRPERGHYEQYF. The CDR3 coding sequence is TGTGCCAGCAGCTTAAGGGGCCGACCCGAGCGGGGGCACTACGAGCAGTACTTC.

The chain has TRBV5-6 and TRBJ2-1; a weak D match, TRBD2 (7 bases). Germline CDR1 SGHDT, CDR2 YYEEEE. This CDR3 region has 15 residues. V gave up 2 bases and J gave up 2 bases, with 11 bases separating them. For the CDR3, the DNA is TGTGCCAGCAGCTTTAGAGGGGGGGCCTACAATGAGCAGTTCTTC. Residues: CASSFRGGAYNEQFF.

The DNA of the CDR3 is TGCGCCAGCAGCGACGGGGAAATAGGACAGACCCAGTACTTC. This codes for CASSDGEIGQTQYF. The chain employs TRBV5-1 and TRBJ2-5; TRBD2 might be the D (5 bases). This CDR3 is 14 amino acids long. V was shortened by 4 bases and J by 6 bases, with 16 bases between the two germline ends. Germline CDR1 reads SGHRS; CDR2 reads YFSETQ.

The chain combines TRBV28 with TRBJ1-1, with D unclear. CDR1 MDHEN and CDR2 SYDVKM come from the germline V gene. The V gene lost 2 bases and the J gene lost 1 base, with 8 bases spanning the gap. The CDR3 is 14 amino acids. CDR3: CASSLALPNTEAFF. CDR3 DNA sequence: TGTGCCAGCAGTTTAGCGCTCCCGAACACTGAAGCTTTCTTT.

This clone was picked up one time. The gene calls are TRBV6-6 and TRBJ1-4; TRBD1 matches at 9 bases. This CDR3 contains 18 residues. With V trimmed by 5 bases and J by 4 bases, 14 bases remained unmatched. Per the germline V gene, CDR1 is MNHNY and CDR2 is SVGAGI (reference sequence). The CDR3 DNA reads as TGTGCCAGCAGTCCTACAACAGGGGGCGTCCGGAATAATGAAAAACTGTTTTTT. This codes for CASSPTTGGVRNNEKLFF.

J is TRBJ1-3 and V is TRBV29-1; D not resolved. With 6 bases removed from V and 0 bases from J, the gap between germline ends came to 15 bases. Germline V gene lookup returns CDR1 SQVTM and CDR2 ANQGSEA. This CDR3 spans 15 amino acids. CDR3 loop: CSVSPGGDSGNTIYF. CDR3 sequence (DNA): TGCAGCGTGTCCCCTGGCGGGGACTCTGGAAACACCATATATTTT.

This chain uses TRBV6-1 with TRBJ1-5, with TRBD1 matching 8 bases. Trimming at V came to 3 bases and at J to 3 bases, leaving 4 bases not matched to a gene. Looked up from germline, CDR1 is MNHNS and CDR2 is SASEGT. The CDR3 is made up of 15 amino acids. CDR3 protein: CASSERQGINQPQHF. Here the CDR3 DNA reads TGTGCCAGCAGTGAGCGACAGGGGATCAATCAGCCCCAGCATTTT.

This sequence joins TRBV7-8 and TRBJ2-7; 9 bases match TRBD1. Germline CDR1 is SGHVS and CDR2 is FQNEAQ. The CDR3 covers 16 residues. V lost 4 bases to trimming and J lost 1 base; unmatched junction nucleotides: 8. CDR3 DNA: TGTGCCAGCAGCTCAAAGCCGGGACAGGGTTCCTACGAGCAGTACTTC. The encoded protein is CASSSKPGQGSYEQYF.